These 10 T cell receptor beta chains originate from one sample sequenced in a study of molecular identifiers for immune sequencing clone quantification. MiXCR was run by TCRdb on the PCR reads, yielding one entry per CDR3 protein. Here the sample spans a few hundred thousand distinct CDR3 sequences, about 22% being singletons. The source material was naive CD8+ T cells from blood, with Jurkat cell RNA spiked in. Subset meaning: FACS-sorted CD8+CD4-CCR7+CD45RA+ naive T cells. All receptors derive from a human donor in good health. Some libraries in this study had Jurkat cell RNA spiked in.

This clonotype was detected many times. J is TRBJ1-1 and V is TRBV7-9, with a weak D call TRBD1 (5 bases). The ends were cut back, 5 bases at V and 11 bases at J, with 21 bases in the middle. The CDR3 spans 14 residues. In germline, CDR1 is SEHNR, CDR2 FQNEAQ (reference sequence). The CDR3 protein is CASSPPGPNFSAFF. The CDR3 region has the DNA TGTGCCAGCAGCCCACCAGGGCCGAATTTTAGTGCTTTCTTT.

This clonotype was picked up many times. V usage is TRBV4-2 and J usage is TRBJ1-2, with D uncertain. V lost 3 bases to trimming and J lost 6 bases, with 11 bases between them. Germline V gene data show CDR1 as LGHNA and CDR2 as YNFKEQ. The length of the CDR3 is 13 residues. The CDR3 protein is CASSQGYDDGYTF. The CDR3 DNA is TGTGCCAGCAGCCAGGGTTACGACGATGGCTACACCTTC.

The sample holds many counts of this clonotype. CDR3 amino acids: CSAGTKKDWALQDTQYF. The CDR3 DNA reads as TGCAGTGCTGGGACGAAAAAGGACTGGGCGTTACAAGATACGCAGTATTTT. The rearrangement joins TRBV20-1 to TRBJ2-3, with D perhaps given as TRBD1 or TRBD2 (5 bases each). Per germline, CDR1 DFQATT and CDR2 SNEGSKA (reference sequence). The CDR3 has 17 residues. The germline V and J ends were trimmed by 5 bases and 5 bases, with 26 bases remaining between them.

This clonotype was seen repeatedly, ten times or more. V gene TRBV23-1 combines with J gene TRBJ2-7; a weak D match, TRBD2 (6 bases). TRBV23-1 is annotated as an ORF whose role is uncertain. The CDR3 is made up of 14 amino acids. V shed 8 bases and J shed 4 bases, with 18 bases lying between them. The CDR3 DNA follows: TGCGCCAGCTACCTCCCGGGAGTCAGGTACGAGCAGTACTTC. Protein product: CASYLPGVRYEQYF.

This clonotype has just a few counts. For the CDR3, the DNA is TGTGCCAGCAGTCTTACCAGCCGGGGAAGGGGGCCCAACAATGAGCAGTTCTTC. Translation gives CASSLTSRGRGPNNEQFF. The chain uses TRBV6-5 and TRBJ2-1; 7 bases are shared with TRBD1. There are 18 residues in the CDR3. J was trimmed by 5 bases and V by 5 bases; bases with no gene match: 18. Germline lookup yields CDR1 MNHEY and CDR2 SVGAGI.

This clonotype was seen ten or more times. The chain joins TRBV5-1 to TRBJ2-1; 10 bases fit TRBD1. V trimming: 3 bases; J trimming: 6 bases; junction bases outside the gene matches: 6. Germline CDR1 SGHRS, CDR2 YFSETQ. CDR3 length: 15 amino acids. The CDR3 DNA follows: TGCGCCAGCAGCTCCGACAGGGGGCTCGGCAATGAGCAGTTCTTC. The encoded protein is CASSSDRGLGNEQFF.

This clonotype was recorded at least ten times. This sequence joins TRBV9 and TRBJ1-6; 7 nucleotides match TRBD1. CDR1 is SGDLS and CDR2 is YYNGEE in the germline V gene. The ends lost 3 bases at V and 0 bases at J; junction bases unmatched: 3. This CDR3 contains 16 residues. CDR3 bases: TGTGCCAGCAGCGCAGACAGGGACTCCTATAATTCACCCCTCCACTTT. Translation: CASSADRDSYNSPLHF. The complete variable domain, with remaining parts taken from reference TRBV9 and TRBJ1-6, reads DSGVTQTPKHLITATGQRVTLRCSPRSGDLSVYWYQQSLDQGLQFLIQYYNGEERAKGNILERFSAQQFPDLHSELNLSSLELGDSALYFCASSADRDSYNSPLHFGNGTRLTVT.

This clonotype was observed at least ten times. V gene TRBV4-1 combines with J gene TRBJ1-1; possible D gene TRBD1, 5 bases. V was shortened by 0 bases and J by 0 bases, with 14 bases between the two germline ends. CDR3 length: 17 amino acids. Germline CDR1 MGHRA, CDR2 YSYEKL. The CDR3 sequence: CASSQDQAGLMNTEAFF. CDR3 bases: TGCGCCAGCAGCCAAGATCAGGCAGGGCTGATGAACACTGAAGCTTTCTTT.

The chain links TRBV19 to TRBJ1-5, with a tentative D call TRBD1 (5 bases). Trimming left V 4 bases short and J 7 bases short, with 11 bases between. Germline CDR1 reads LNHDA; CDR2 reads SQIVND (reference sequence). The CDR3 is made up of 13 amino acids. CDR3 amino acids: CASSNKGLQPQHF. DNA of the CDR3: TGTGCCAGTAGTAATAAGGGGCTGCAGCCCCAGCATTTT.

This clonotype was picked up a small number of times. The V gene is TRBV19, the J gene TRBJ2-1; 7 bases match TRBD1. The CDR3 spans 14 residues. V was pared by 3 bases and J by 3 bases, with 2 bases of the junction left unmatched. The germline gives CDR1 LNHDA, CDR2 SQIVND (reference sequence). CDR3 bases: TGTGCCAGTAGTATGGGACAGTACTACAATGAGCAGTTCTTC. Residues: CASSMGQYYNEQFF.